This T cell receptor beta chain came from a study of shared clonotypes between healthy human individuals. Study summary: Samples came from two female and a few male donors aged 18 to 49. Findings of the study overall: Memory subsets generally showed lower estimated richness than naive subsets.

Replicate sorted-subset PCRs were loaded with around 0.2 ug DNA, 31,000 or so T cell genomes. Sequenced by immunoSEQ multiplex PCR; TCRdb stores in-frame clones only, minus some. The table has more than 1,200,000 clones, approximately 98.5% seen once. The CDR3 contains 14 residues. Germline CDR1 is LNHDA and CDR2 is SQIVND (reference sequence). V gave up 9 bases and J gave up 6 bases; unmatched junction bases: 6. In regard to this clone: Its antigen is not known.

CD4+ cells were split into CD45RA+ naive and CD45RA-negative memory subsets. The TCR comes from a man between 25 and 39 years old in good health. V usage is TRBV19 and J usage is TRBJ2-3; TRBD2 aligns across 13 bases. Sequencing was carried out using naive CD4+ T cells sorted from blood. Subset meaning: CD45RA+ positively selected. The CDR3 sequence: CASGLAGVGDTQYF. CDR3 DNA sequence: TGTGCCAGCGGACTAGCGGGAGTGGGCGATACGCAGTATTTT.